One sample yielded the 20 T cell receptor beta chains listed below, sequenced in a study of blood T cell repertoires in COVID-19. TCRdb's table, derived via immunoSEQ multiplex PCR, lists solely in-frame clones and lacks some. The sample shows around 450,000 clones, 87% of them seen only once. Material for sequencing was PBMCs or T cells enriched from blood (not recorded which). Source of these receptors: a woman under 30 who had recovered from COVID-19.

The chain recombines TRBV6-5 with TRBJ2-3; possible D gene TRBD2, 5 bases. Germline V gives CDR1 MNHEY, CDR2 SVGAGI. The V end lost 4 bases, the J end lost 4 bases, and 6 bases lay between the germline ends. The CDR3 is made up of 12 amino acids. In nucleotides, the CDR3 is TGTGCCAGCAGTTCGGGGTCAGATACGCAGTATTTT. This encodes CASSSGSDTQYF.

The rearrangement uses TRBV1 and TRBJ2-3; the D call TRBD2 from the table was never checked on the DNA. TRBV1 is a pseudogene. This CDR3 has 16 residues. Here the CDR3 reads CTSSQDEGGGTDTQYF. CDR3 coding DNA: TGCACCAGCAGCCAAGATGAGGGGGGGGGCACAGATACGCAGTATTTT.

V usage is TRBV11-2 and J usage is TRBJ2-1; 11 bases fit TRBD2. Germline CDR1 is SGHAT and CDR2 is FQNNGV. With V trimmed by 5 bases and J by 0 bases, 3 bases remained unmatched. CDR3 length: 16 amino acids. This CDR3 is CASSVSGGASYNEQFF. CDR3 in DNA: TGTGCCAGCAGCGTTAGCGGGGGGGCCTCCTACAATGAGCAGTTCTTC.

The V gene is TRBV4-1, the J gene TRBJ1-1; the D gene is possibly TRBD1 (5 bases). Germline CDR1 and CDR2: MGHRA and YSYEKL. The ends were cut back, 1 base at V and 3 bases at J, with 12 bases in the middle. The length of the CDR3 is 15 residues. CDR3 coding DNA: TGCGCCAGCAGCCAAGTTGTTCGGGGGGACACTGAAGCTTTCTTT. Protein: CASSQVVRGDTEAFF.

CDR3 in amino acids: CATSRAITLAPSTDTQYF. The CDR3 bases are TGTGCCACCAGCAGAGCTATAACACTAGCTCCTAGCACAGATACGCAGTATTTT. V is TRBV15 and J is TRBJ2-3; D might be TRBD2 (6 bases). The CDR3 sequence is 18 residues long. The V end lost 1 base, the J end lost 0 bases, and 17 bases lay between the germline ends. From germline, CDR1 is LNHNV and CDR2 YYDKDF (reference sequence).

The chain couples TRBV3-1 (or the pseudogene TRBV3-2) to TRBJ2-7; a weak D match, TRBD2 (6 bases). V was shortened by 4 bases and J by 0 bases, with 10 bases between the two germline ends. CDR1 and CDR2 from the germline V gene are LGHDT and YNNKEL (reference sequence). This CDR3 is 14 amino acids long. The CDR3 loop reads CASSPYSGSYEQYF. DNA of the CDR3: TGTGCCAGCAGCCCTTATAGCGGCTCCTACGAGCAGTACTTC.

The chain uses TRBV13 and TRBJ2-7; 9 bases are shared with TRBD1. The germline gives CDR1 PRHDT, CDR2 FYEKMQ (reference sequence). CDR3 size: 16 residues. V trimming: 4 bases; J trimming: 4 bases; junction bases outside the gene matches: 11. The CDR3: CASSSWDRATHYEQYF. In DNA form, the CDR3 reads TGTGCCAGCAGCTCCTGGGACAGGGCGACCCATTACGAGCAGTACTTC.

This CDR3 reads CASSEASTGDYTF. As DNA, the CDR3 is TGTGCCAGCAGTGAAGCGTCGACAGGCGACTACACCTTC. J is TRBJ1-2 and V is TRBV6-1; possibly TRBD1 for D (6 bases). The V end lost 0 bases, the J end lost 10 bases, and 12 bases lay between the germline ends. Germline CDR1 MNHNS, CDR2 SASEGT. This CDR3 is built from 13 residues.

As DNA, the CDR3 is TGTGCCAGCAGCCCGGGACAGGCTAGGAGCTACACCTTC. This codes for CASSPGQARSYTF. The genes are TRBV7-9 and TRBJ1-2, with 8 bases identical to TRBD1. There are 13 residues in the CDR3. Trimming took 5 bases from V and 9 from J; bases not matched to a gene: 8. Germline CDR1 reads SEHNR; CDR2 reads FQNEAQ (reference sequence). Filled out from reference TRBV7-9 and TRBJ1-2, the complete variable domain reads DTGVSQNPRHKITKRGQNVTFRCDPISEHNRLYWYRQTLGQGPEFLTYFQNEAQLEKSRLLSDRFSAERPKGSFSTLEIQRTEQGDSAMYLCASSPGQARSYTFGSGTRLTVV.

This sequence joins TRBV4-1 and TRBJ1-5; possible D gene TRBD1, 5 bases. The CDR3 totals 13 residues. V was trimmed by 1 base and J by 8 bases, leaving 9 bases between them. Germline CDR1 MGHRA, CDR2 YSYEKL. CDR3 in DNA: TGCGCCAGCAGCCAAGTCTCGGGGGAGCCCCAGCATTTT. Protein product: CASSQVSGEPQHF.

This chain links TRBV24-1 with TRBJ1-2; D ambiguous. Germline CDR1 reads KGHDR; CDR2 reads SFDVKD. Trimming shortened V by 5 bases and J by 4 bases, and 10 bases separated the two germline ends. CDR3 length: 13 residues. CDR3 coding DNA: TGTGCCACCAGTGCCCGGGAAGGCTATGGCTACACCTTC. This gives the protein CATSAREGYGYTF.

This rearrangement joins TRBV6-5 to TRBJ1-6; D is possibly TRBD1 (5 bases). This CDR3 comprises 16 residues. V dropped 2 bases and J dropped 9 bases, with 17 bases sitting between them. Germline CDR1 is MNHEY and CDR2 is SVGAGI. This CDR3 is CASSYGDLAGGSPLHF. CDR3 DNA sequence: TGTGCCAGCAGTTACGGGGACTTAGCCGGGGGTTCACCCCTCCACTTT.

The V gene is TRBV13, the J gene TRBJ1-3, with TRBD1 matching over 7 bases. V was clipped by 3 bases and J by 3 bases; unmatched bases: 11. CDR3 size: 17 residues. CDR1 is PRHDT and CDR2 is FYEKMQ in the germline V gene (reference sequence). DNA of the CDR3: TGTGCCAGCAGCTTTTACCAACAGGGGAGGCGTGGAAACACCATATATTTT. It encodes CASSFYQQGRRGNTIYF.

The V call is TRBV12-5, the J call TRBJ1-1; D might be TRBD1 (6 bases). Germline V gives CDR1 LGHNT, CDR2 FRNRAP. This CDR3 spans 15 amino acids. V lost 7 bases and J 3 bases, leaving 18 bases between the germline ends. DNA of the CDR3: TGTGCTAGTGCGTTGGACCAGGGGACCTACACTGAAGCTTTCTTT. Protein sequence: CASALDQGTYTEAFF.

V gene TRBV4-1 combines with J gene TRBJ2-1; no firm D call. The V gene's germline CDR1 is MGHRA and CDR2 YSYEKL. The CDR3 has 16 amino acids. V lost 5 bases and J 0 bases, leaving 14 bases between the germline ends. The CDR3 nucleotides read TGCGCCAGCAGCTCCCCCCCGCGGAGCTCCTACAATGAGCAGTTCTTC. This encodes CASSSPPRSSYNEQFF.

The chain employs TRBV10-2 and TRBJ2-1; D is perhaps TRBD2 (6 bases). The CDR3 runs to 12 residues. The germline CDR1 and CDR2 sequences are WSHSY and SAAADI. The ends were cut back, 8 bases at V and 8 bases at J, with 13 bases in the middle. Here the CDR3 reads CASATRLDEQFF. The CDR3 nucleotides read TGCGCCAGCGCGACTAGACTTGATGAGCAGTTCTTC.

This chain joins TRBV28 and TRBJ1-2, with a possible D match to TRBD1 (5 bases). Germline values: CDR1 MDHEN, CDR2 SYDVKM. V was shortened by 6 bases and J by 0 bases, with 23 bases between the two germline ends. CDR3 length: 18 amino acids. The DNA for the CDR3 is TGTGCCAGCAGCCTTACCGGGGGATGGGGGGTAACTAACTATGGCTACACCTTC. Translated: CASSLTGGWGVTNYGYTF.

The CDR3, as DNA: TGCGTCACGAAAGCAGGGGTCCAAGAGACCCAGTACTTC. Protein: CVTKAGVQETQYF. V and J are TRBV5-1 and TRBJ2-5, with a tentative D call TRBD1 (6 bases). The germline CDR1 and CDR2 sequences are SGHRS and YFSETQ. This CDR3 region has 13 residues.

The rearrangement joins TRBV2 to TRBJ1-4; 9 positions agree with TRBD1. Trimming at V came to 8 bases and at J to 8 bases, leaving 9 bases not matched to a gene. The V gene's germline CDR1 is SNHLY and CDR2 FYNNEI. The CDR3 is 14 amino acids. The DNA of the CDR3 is TGTGCCAGCTTAAGGGGACAGGGTAGGGAAAAACTGTTTTTT. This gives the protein CASLRGQGREKLFF.

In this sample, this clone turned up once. The CDR3: CASSPDRDHEQYF. The CDR3 bases are TGTGCCAGCTCACCGGACAGGGACCACGAGCAGTACTTC. V usage is TRBV18 and J usage is TRBJ2-7, with 8 bases identical to TRBD1. The CDR3 sequence is 13 residues long. Trimming at V came to 3 bases and at J to 5 bases, leaving 3 bases not matched to a gene. Germline-derived CDR1 and CDR2 are KGHSH and LQKENI.